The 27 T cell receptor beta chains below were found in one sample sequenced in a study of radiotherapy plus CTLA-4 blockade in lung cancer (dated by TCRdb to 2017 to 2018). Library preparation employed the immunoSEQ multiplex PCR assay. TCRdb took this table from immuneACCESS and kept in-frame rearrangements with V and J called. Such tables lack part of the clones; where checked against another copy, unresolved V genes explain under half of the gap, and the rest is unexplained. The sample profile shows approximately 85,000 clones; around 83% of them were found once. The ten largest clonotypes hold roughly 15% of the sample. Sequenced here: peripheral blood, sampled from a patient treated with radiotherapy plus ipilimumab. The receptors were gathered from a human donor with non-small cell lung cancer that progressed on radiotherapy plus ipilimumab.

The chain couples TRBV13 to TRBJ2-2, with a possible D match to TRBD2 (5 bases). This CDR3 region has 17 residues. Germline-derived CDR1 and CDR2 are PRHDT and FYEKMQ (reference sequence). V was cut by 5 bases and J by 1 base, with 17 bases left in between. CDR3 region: CASSPELREMNTGELFF. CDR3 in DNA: TGTGCCAGCAGCCCCGAACTGAGGGAGATGAACACCGGGGAGCTGTTTTTT. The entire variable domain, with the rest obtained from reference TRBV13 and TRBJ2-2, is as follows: AAGVIQSPRHLIKEKRETATLKCYPIPRHDTVYWYQQGPGQDPQFLISFYEKMQSDKGSIPDRFSAQQFSDYHSELNMSSLELGDSALYFCASSPELREMNTGELFFGEGSRLTVL.

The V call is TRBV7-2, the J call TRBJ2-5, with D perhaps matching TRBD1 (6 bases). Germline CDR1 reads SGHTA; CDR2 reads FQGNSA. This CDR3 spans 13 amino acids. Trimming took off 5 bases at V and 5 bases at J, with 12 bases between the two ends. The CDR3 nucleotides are TGTGCCAGCAGCCTACAGGGTTGGGAGACCCAGTACTTC. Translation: CASSLQGWETQYF.

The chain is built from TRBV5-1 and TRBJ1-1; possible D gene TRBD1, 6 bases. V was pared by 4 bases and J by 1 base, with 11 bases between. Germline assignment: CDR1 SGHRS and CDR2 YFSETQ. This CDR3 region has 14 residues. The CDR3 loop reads CASSPGDGNTEAFF. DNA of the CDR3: TGCGCCAGCAGCCCAGGGGATGGGAACACTGAAGCTTTCTTT.

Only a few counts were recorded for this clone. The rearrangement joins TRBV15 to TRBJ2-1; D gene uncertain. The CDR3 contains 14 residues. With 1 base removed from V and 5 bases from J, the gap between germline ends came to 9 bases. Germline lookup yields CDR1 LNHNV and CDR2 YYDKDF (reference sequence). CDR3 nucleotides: TGTGCCACCAGCAGAGGAGACTTAAACAATGAGCAGTTCTTC. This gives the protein CATSRGDLNNEQFF.

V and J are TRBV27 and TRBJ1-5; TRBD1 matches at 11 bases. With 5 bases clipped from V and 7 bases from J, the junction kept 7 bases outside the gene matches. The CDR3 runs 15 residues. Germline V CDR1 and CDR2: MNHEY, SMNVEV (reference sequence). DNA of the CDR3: TGTGCCAGCAGTCTCCGGACAGGGGGCAGGCAGCCCCAGCATTTT. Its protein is CASSLRTGGRQPQHF.

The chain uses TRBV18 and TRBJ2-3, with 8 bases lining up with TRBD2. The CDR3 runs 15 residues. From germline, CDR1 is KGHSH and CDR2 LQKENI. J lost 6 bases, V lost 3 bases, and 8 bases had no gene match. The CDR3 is CASSPSGANGDTQYF. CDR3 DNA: TGTGCCAGCTCACCTAGCGGGGCCAACGGGGATACGCAGTATTTT.

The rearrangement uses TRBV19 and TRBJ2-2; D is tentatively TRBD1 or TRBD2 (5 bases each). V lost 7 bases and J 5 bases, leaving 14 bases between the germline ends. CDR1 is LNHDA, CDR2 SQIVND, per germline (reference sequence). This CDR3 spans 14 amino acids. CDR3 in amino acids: CASNGDRGTGELFF. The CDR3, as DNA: TGTGCCAGTAATGGGGACCGAGGGACCGGGGAGCTGTTTTTT.

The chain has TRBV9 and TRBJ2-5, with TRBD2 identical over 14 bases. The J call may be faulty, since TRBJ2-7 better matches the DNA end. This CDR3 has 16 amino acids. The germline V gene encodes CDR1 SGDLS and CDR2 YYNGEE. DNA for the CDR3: TGTGCCAGCAGCGTTGGGACTAGCGGGAGTACGTACGAGCAGTACTTC. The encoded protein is CASSVGTSGSTYEQYF.

CDR3 region: CASRDRGPNYGYTF. The CDR3 bases are TGTGCCAGCAGGGACAGGGGGCCTAACTATGGCTACACCTTC. The chain joins TRBV28 to TRBJ1-2; TRBD1 aligns across 11 bases. The CDR3 is 14 amino acids. With 6 bases clipped from V and 0 bases from J, the junction kept 0 bases outside the gene matches. CDR1 is MDHEN and CDR2 is SYDVKM in the germline V gene.

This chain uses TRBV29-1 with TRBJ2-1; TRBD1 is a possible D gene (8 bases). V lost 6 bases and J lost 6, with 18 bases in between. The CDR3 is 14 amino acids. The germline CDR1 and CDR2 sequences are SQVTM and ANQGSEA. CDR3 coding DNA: TGCAGCGTGGACAGGGAGGGACTGGGCAATGAGCAGTTCTTC. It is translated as CSVDREGLGNEQFF.

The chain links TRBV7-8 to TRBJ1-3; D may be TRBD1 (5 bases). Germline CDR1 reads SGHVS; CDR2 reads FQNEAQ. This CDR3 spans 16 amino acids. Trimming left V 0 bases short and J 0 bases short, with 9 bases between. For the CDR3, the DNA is TGTGCCAGCAGCTTAGCCAGGGCAAGCTCTGGAAACACCATATATTTT. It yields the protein CASSLARASSGNTIYF.

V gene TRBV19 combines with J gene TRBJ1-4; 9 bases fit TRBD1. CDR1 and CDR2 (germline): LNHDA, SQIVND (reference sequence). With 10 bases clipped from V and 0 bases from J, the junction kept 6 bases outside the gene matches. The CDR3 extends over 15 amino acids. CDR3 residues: CATRTGEATNEKLFF. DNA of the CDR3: TGTGCCACCCGGACAGGGGAAGCAACTAATGAAAAACTGTTTTTT.

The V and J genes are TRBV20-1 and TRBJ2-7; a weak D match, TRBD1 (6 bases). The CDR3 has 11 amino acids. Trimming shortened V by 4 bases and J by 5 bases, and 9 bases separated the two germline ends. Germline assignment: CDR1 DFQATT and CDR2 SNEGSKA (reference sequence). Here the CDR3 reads CSANRDNEQYF. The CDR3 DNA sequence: TGCAGTGCTAACCGGGACAACGAGCAGTACTTC.

For the CDR3, the DNA is TGTGCCAGCAGTTCCACTAGCGGGGGGACCTACGAGCAGTACTTC. Translated, it gives CASSSTSGGTYEQYF. The chain employs TRBV28 and TRBJ2-7, with 12 positions matching TRBD2. The germline V gene encodes CDR1 MDHEN and CDR2 SYDVKM. The length of the CDR3 is 15 residues. V dropped 4 bases and J dropped 2; count of bases not matched to a gene: 3.

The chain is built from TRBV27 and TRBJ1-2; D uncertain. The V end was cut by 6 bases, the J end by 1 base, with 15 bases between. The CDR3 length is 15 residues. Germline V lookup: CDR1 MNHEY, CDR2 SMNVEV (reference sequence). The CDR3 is CASSRTDIFNYGYTF. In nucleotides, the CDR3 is TGTGCCAGCAGCAGAACAGATATTTTTAACTATGGCTACACCTTC.

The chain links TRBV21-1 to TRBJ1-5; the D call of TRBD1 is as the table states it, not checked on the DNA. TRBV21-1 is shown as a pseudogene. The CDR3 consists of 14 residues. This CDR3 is CASSTRQGNQPQHF. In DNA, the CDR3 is TGTGCCAGCAGCACCCGACAGGGAAATCAGCCCCAGCATTTT.

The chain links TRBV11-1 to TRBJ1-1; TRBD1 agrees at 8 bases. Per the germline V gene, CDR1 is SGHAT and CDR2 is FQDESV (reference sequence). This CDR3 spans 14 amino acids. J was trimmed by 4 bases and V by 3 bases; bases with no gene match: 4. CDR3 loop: CASSFLQGGTEAFF. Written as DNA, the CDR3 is TGTGCCAGCAGCTTTTTACAGGGGGGCACTGAAGCTTTCTTT.

For the CDR3, the DNA is TGTGCCAGCAGCTGGACAGGGGACAACACCGGGGAGCTGTTTTTT. Translation gives CASSWTGDNTGELFF. J is TRBJ2-2 and V is TRBV9; 9 bases align to TRBD1. This CDR3 region has 15 residues. CDR1 is SGDLS, CDR2 YYNGEE, per germline. V lost 4 bases and J lost 2; bases outside the gene matches: 3.

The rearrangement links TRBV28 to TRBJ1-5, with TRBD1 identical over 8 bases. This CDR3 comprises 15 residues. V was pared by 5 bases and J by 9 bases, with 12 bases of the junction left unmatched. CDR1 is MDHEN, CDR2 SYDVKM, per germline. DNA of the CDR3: TGTGCCAGCAGTCCACGGGGGACAGGACAGGGGCCCCAGCATTTT. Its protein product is CASSPRGTGQGPQHF.

CDR3 DNA sequence: TGTGCCAGCAGCGCGCCTGGACTAGCGGGAGGGACCGGGGAGCTGTTTTTT. Protein product: CASSAPGLAGGTGELFF. V is TRBV7-2 and J is TRBJ2-2, with 15 bases that match TRBD2. Trimming removed 5 bases from V and 5 bases from J; junction bases left unmatched: 6. The CDR3 totals 17 residues. CDR1 is SGHTA and CDR2 is FQGNSA in the germline V gene. Combining the CDR3 with reference TRBV7-2 and TRBJ2-2 gives the whole variable domain GAGVSQSPSNKVTEKGKDVELRCDPISGHTALYWYRQSLGQGLEFLIYFQGNSAPDKSGLPSDRFSAERTGGSVSTLTIQRTQQEDSAVYLCASSAPGLAGGTGELFFGEGSRLTVL.

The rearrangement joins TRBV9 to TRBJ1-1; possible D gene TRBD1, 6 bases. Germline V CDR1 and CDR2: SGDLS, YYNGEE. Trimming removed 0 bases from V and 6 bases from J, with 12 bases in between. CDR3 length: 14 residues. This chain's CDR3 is CASSVAWQGSEAFF. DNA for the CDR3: TGTGCCAGCAGCGTAGCTTGGCAGGGGTCTGAAGCTTTCTTT.

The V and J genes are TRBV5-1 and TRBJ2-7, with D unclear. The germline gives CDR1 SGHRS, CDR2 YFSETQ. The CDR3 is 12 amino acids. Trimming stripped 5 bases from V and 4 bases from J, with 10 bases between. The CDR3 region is CASSGRYYEQYF. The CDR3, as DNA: TGCGCCAGCAGTGGTAGATATTACGAGCAGTACTTC.

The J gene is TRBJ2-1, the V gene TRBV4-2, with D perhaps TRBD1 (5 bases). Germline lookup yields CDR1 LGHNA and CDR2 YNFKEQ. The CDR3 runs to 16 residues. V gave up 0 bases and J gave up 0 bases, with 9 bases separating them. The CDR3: CASSQDKGFSYNEQFF. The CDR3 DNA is TGTGCCAGCAGCCAAGATAAGGGGTTCTCCTACAATGAGCAGTTCTTC.

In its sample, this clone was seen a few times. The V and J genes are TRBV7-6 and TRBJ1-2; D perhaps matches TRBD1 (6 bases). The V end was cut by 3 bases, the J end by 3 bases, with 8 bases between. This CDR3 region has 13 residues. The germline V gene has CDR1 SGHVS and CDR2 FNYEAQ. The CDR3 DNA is TGTGCCAGCAGCTTGGACAGACACTATGGCTACACCTTC. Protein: CASSLDRHYGYTF. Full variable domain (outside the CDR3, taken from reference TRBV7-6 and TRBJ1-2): GAGVSQSPRYKVTKRGQDVALRCDPISGHVSLYWYRQALGQGPEFLTYFNYEAQQDKSGLPNDRFSAERPEGSISTLTIQRTEQRDSAMYRCASSLDRHYGYTFGSGTRLTVV.

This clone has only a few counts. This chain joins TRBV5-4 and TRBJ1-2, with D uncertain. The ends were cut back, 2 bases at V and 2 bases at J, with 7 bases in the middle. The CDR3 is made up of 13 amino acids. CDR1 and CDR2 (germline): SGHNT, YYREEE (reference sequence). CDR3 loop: CASSFVGNYGYTF. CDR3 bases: TGTGCCAGCAGCTTCGTAGGGAACTATGGCTACACCTTC.

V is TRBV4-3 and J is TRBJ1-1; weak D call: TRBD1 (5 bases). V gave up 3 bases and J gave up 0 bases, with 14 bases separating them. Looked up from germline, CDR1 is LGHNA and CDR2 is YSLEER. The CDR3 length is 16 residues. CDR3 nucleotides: TGCGCCAGCAGCCAGGGGGATAACATACTGAACACTGAAGCTTTCTTT. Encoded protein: CASSQGDNILNTEAFF.

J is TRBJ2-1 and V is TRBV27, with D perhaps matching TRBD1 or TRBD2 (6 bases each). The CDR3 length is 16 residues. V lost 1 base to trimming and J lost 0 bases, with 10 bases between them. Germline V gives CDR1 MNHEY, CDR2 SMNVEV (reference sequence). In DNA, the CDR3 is TGTGCCAGCAGTTTATTGGGGGGCCGCTCCTACAATGAGCAGTTCTTC. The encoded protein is CASSLLGGRSYNEQFF.